These 24 T cell receptor beta chains came from one sample sequenced in a study of shared clonotypes between healthy human individuals. Sequencing used immunoSEQ multiplex PCR; TCRdb keeps in-frame clones, though not all of them. The sample has 490,000 or so clones, around 80% seen once. Material for sequencing was PBMCs. All receptors derive from a woman between 40 and 55 years old in good health. Some clones in this sample may be carry-over from other donors' samples.

This clone occurred a few times. J is TRBJ2-5 and V is TRBV6-5, with D perhaps matching TRBD1 (5 bases). The CDR3 is 14 amino acids. Germline assignment: CDR1 MNHEY and CDR2 SVGAGI. V shed 7 bases and J shed 5 bases, with 17 bases lying between them. The CDR3 DNA follows: TGTGCCAGCACAGGGCCTCAGCTTGGGGAGACCCAGTACTTC. It specifies CASTGPQLGETQYF.

V usage is TRBV28 and J usage is TRBJ2-1; D is undetermined. V lost 7 bases and J lost 0, with 13 bases in between. Germline CDR1 reads MDHEN; CDR2 reads SYDVKM. The CDR3 is made up of 15 amino acids. The CDR3 coding sequence is TGTGCCAGCACCACAACTATGAGCTCCTACAATGAGCAGTTCTTC. Translated, it gives CASTTTMSSYNEQFF.

The V gene is TRBV5-1, the J gene TRBJ2-1; weak D call: TRBD2 (6 bases). Germline CDR1 is SGHRS and CDR2 is YFSETQ. V was cut by 0 bases and J by 7 bases, with 14 bases left in between. The CDR3 has 15 residues. The CDR3 DNA reads TGCGCCAGCAGCTTGGGGAGGAGCGGGCGGAATGAGCAGTTCTTC. Amino acids: CASSLGRSGRNEQFF.

About this clone: This sample includes further DNA sequences coding for the same CDR3. V usage is TRBV7-2 and J usage is TRBJ1-5; D unclear. V lost 5 bases to trimming and J lost 2 bases, with 10 bases between them. Germline lookup yields CDR1 SGHTA and CDR2 FQGNSA. The CDR3 spans 14 residues. CDR3 loop: CASSLRHGNQPQHF. DNA of the CDR3: TGTGCCAGCAGCCTTCGACATGGCAATCAGCCCCAGCATTTT.

The chain links TRBV7-2 to TRBJ2-2; D gene ambiguous. The CDR3 length is 16 residues. Deletions cut 0 bases from V and 4 bases from J, with 12 bases between. CDR1 and CDR2 (germline): SGHTA, FQGNSA. The CDR3 region has the DNA TGTGCCAGCAGCTTAGCGAGTGGGGTGGCCACCGGGGAGCTGTTTTTT. Translating gives CASSLASGVATGELFF. The full variable domain, in which reference TRBV7-2 and TRBJ2-2 provide the parts outside the CDR3, is GAGVSQSPSNKVTEKGKDVELRCDPISGHTALYWYRQSLGQGLEFLIYFQGNSAPDKSGLPSDRFSAERTGGSVSTLTIQRTQQEDSAVYLCASSLASGVATGELFFGEGSRLTVL.

Details on this clone: A far larger clone is off by one base, so a read error is likely. The CDR3 spells CASRGGLYEQYF. CDR3 bases: TGTGCCAGCAGGGGGGGACTCTACGAGCAGTACTTC. The gene calls are TRBV28 and TRBJ2-7; perhaps TRBD2 as D (6 bases). The germline gives CDR1 MDHEN, CDR2 SYDVKM. Trimming took off 6 bases at V and 3 bases at J, with 9 bases between the two ends. This CDR3 has 12 amino acids.

The genes are TRBV7-9 and TRBJ2-5; possible D gene TRBD2, 6 bases. Germline lookup yields CDR1 SEHNR and CDR2 FQNEAQ (reference sequence). CDR3 size: 14 residues. V dropped 3 bases and J dropped 5 bases, with 13 bases sitting between them. CDR3 sequence: CASSLLGSWETQYF. CDR3 bases: TGTGCCAGCAGCTTGCTCGGGAGTTGGGAGACCCAGTACTTC.

The chain combines TRBV5-1 with TRBJ2-3, with D uncertain. Germline values: CDR1 SGHRS, CDR2 YFSETQ. The length of the CDR3 is 14 residues. The ends were cut back, 2 bases at V and 6 bases at J, with 13 bases in the middle. The CDR3 region is CASSFDLVSDTQYF. The CDR3 DNA sequence: TGCGCCAGCAGCTTTGATCTCGTGTCCGATACGCAGTATTTT.

The chain carries TRBV6-1 and TRBJ2-5, with a possible D match to TRBD1 (5 bases). The V gene lost 6 bases and the J gene lost 2 bases, with 16 bases spanning the gap. The germline CDR1 and CDR2 sequences are MNHNS and SASEGT. CDR3 length: 15 amino acids. Here the CDR3 reads CASRGKLGRQETQYF. CDR3 DNA sequence: TGTGCCAGCAGGGGGAAACTGGGGCGGCAAGAGACCCAGTACTTC.

The chain has TRBV28 and TRBJ1-1; the D is unclear. The germline V gene has CDR1 MDHEN and CDR2 SYDVKM. The CDR3 runs 11 residues. Trimming shortened V by 2 bases and J by 10 bases, and 8 bases separated the two germline ends. Here the CDR3 DNA reads TGTGCCAGCAGTTTACGGGCCCGAGCTTTCTTT. Protein sequence: CASSLRARAFF.

Details on this clone: Other nucleotide sequences from this sample produce the same CDR3. The chain couples TRBV5-1 to TRBJ2-7; 7 bases are a match to TRBD1. The germline gives CDR1 SGHRS, CDR2 YFSETQ. The CDR3 sequence is 13 residues long. After removal of 4 bases from V and 1 base from J, the junction contained 2 bases not matched to a gene. The CDR3 loop is CASSPGQSYEQYF. The CDR3, as DNA: TGCGCCAGCAGCCCGGGACAGTCCTACGAGCAGTACTTC.

The V and J genes are TRBV7-8 and TRBJ2-3, with D maybe TRBD1 (6 bases). V lost 8 bases and J lost 2, with 17 bases in between. Germline CDR1 reads SGHVS; CDR2 reads FQNEAQ. This CDR3 comprises 15 residues. CDR3 region: CASAGYRDYTDTQYF. CDR3 nucleotides: TGTGCCAGCGCGGGTTACAGGGATTACACAGATACGCAGTATTTT.

The chain has TRBV7-2 and TRBJ1-1; D is possibly TRBD1 (6 bases). Germline V CDR1 and CDR2: SGHTA, FQGNSA. The CDR3 is 15 residues long. Trimming took 5 bases from V and 0 from J, leaving 13 bases between them. This chain's CDR3 is CASSPGQYMNTEAFF. CDR3 in DNA: TGTGCCAGCAGCCCAGGACAGTACATGAACACTGAAGCTTTCTTT. Looking up the rest from reference TRBV7-2 and TRBJ1-1 gives the full variable domain: GAGVSQSPSNKVTEKGKDVELRCDPISGHTALYWYRQSLGQGLEFLIYFQGNSAPDKSGLPSDRFSAERTGGSVSTLTIQRTQQEDSAVYLCASSPGQYMNTEAFFGQGTRLTVV.

The chain combines TRBV10-1 with TRBJ1-3; D not certain. The V and J ends lost 0 bases and 4 bases respectively, with 4 bases between them. CDR3 size: 13 residues. Germline-derived CDR1 and CDR2 are WNHNN and SYGVQD (reference sequence). As DNA, the CDR3 is TGCGCCAGCAGTGAGTCGCTCGGAAACACCATATATTTT. It is translated as CASSESLGNTIYF.

This chain links TRBV6-1 with TRBJ2-7, with a possible D match to TRBD1 (5 bases). Looked up from germline, CDR1 is MNHNS and CDR2 is SASEGT. This CDR3 comprises 12 residues. Trimming pared 3 bases from V and 7 bases from J, leaving 10 bases between. CDR3 in DNA: TGTGCCAGCAGTGAGACAGTGGGGGAGCAGTACTTC. Translating it yields CASSETVGEQYF.

This clone was observed once. V and J are TRBV2 and TRBJ1-4; D unresolved. Germline values: CDR1 SNHLY, CDR2 FYNNEI. V dropped 5 bases and J dropped 4 bases, with 17 bases sitting between them. The CDR3 runs to 16 residues. The CDR3 coding sequence is TGTGCCAGCAGTCCTTTCCCACCGGCGTTTAATGAAAAACTGTTTTTT. Residues: CASSPFPPAFNEKLFF.

This chain links TRBV7-2 with TRBJ2-3, with D possibly TRBD1 on 6 matching bases. This CDR3 has 14 amino acids. Germline loops: CDR1 SGHTA, CDR2 FQGNSA. The V and J ends lost 7 bases and 3 bases respectively, with 14 bases between them. For the CDR3, the DNA is TGTGCCAGCACCACAGGGATAGTGACAGATACGCAGTATTTT. It specifies CASTTGIVTDTQYF.

This clone was found once. This chain uses TRBV30 with TRBJ2-2; 11 bases map to TRBD1. The ends lost 1 base at V and 2 bases at J; junction bases unmatched: 3. The CDR3 covers 16 residues. Germline V gives CDR1 GTSNPN, CDR2 SVGIG (reference sequence). The CDR3 sequence is CAWSGGQGDNTGELFF. CDR3 in DNA: TGTGCCTGGAGTGGGGGACAGGGGGACAACACCGGGGAGCTGTTTTTT.

This rearrangement joins TRBV10-2 to TRBJ2-1; unclear D gene. V lost 4 bases and J lost 0, with 7 bases in between. The germline V gene encodes CDR1 WSHSY and CDR2 SAAADI. This CDR3 contains 14 residues. CDR3 bases: TGCGCCAGCAGTGCTACCAGCTCCTACAATGAGCAGTTCTTC. Protein sequence: CASSATSSYNEQFF.

The chain joins TRBV7-2 to TRBJ1-4; possibly TRBD1 for D (6 bases). Germline CDR1 is SGHTA and CDR2 is FQGNSA. The CDR3 runs to 15 residues. The V and J ends lost 5 bases and 4 bases respectively, with 14 bases between them. The CDR3 sequence: CASSTRQALNEKLFF. The CDR3 nucleotides are TGTGCCAGCAGCACCCGACAGGCGCTTAATGAAAAACTGTTTTTT.

The V call is TRBV27, the J call TRBJ1-2, with D uncertain. V lost 5 bases, J lost 8 bases, and 18 bases lay in between. Germline V gives CDR1 MNHEY, CDR2 SMNVEV (reference sequence). The CDR3 is made up of 14 amino acids. CDR3 loop: CASSTTRSMLGYTF. The CDR3 coding sequence is TGTGCCAGCAGTACAACACGAAGTATGCTGGGCTACACCTTC.

The chain has TRBV5-1 and TRBJ2-5; D gene unclear. Germline V gene data show CDR1 as SGHRS and CDR2 as YFSETQ. The V end was cut by 0 bases, the J end by 2 bases, with 11 bases between. This CDR3 contains 15 residues. For the CDR3, the DNA is TGCGCCAGCAGCTTGGCTGGTTTGAGGCAAGAGACCCAGTACTTC. Amino acids: CASSLAGLRQETQYF.

This rearrangement joins TRBV4-1 to TRBJ2-2, with 8 bases fitting TRBD2. The CDR3 has 17 amino acids. Germline values: CDR1 MGHRA, CDR2 YSYEKL. The trim removed 0 bases at V and 4 bases at J, leaving 7 bases unmatched. CDR3 protein: CASSQEYGLAGTGELFF. CDR3 in DNA: TGCGCCAGCAGCCAAGAATACGGCCTAGCGGGCACCGGGGAGCTGTTTTTT.

V gene TRBV6-1 combines with J gene TRBJ2-1; no clear D gene. V was pared by 4 bases and J by 3 bases, with 7 bases between. This CDR3 has 13 amino acids. Germline CDR1 reads MNHNS; CDR2 reads SASEGT. The CDR3 DNA reads TGTGCCAGCAGTGCTGGGGACTACAATGAGCAGTTCTTC. Protein: CASSAGDYNEQFF.